The 16 T cell receptor beta chains below all came from one sample that was sequenced in a study of identical twins. TCRdb recomputed calls from the 5' RACE reads with MiXCR, one row per CDR3 protein. The sample includes around 250,000 distinct CDR3 sequences, more than 9.5% of them seen just once. These same data were also listed under a study on yellow fever vaccine responses in identical twins.

Source material: memory (CD45RO+) T cells sorted from blood. The receptor source for this set is a woman between 18 and 29 years old in good health.

The V gene is TRBV4-2, the J gene TRBJ2-5; no firm D call. Trimming removed 0 bases from V and 0 bases from J, with 11 bases in between. Germline values: CDR1 LGHNA, CDR2 YNFKEQ. The CDR3 totals 16 residues. Written as DNA, the CDR3 is TGTGCCAGCAGCCAAGACCGAAATGAGTACCAAGAGACCCAGTACTTC. The encoded protein is CASSQDRNEYQETQYF.

This clonotype has at least ten counts. The genes are TRBV7-6 and TRBJ2-3; 12 bases fit TRBD2. With V trimmed by 5 bases and J by 1 base, 4 bases remained unmatched. The CDR3 loop spans 16 amino acids. Germline CDR1 and CDR2: SGHVS and FNYEAQ. CDR3 in amino acids: CASSQLAGGRTDTQYF. The CDR3 nucleotides are TGTGCCAGCAGCCAACTAGCGGGGGGCCGCACAGATACGCAGTATTTT.

This clonotype was detected many times. The rearrangement links TRBV10-3 to TRBJ2-2; D unresolved. V dropped 7 bases and J dropped 7 bases, with 10 bases sitting between them. The length of the CDR3 is 12 residues. CDR1 ENHRY and CDR2 SYGVKD come from the germline V gene. CDR3 DNA sequence: TGTGCCATCACCCTATATAACGGGGAGCTGTTTTTT. Translation: CAITLYNGELFF.

The chain is built from TRBV9 and TRBJ2-7, with D tentatively TRBD1 or TRBD2 (6 bases each). Per the germline V gene, CDR1 is SGDLS and CDR2 is YYNGEE. The CDR3 runs 12 residues. Between the trimmed V and J ends, which lost 4 bases and 6 bases, there was a span of 11 bases. The CDR3 DNA reads TGTGCCAGCAGCCAAGGGGGGCCCGAGCAGTACTTC. Its protein is CASSQGGPEQYF.

The chain carries TRBV5-4 and TRBJ1-1, with D unclear. This CDR3 contains 15 residues. Germline CDR1 and CDR2: SGHNT and YYREEE (reference sequence). V lost 5 bases and J 1 base, leaving 15 bases between the germline ends. DNA for the CDR3: TGTGCCAGCAGGTTGTGGACCTCCGGGAACACTGAAGCTTTCTTT. It encodes CASRLWTSGNTEAFF.

The sample holds many counts of this clonotype. The chain recombines TRBV20-1 with TRBJ2-5; 10 nucleotides match TRBD2. The CDR3 is made up of 16 amino acids. The J segment lost 5 bases and the V segment lost 6 bases, leaving 15 bases of the junction unmatched. The germline gives CDR1 DFQATT, CDR2 SNEGSKA (reference sequence). This CDR3 is CSAKAASGRQYETQYF. In DNA, the CDR3 is TGCAGTGCAAAGGCCGCTAGCGGGAGACAATATGAGACCCAGTACTTC.

Written as DNA, the CDR3 is TGCAGTGCTAGACTAGCGGGAGTGTGGGAGCAGTACTTC. This gives the protein CSARLAGVWEQYF. The genes are TRBV20-1 and TRBJ2-7; 10 bases map to TRBD2. V trimming: 2 bases; J trimming: 7 bases; junction bases outside the gene matches: 5. The CDR3 is made up of 13 amino acids. Germline CDR1 is DFQATT and CDR2 is SNEGSKA (reference sequence).

This clonotype was found many times. The rearrangement joins TRBV7-2 to TRBJ2-7; 8 bases are shared with TRBD2. J was trimmed by 4 bases and V by 3 bases; bases with no gene match: 5. CDR1 SGHTA and CDR2 FQGNSA come from the germline V gene. This CDR3 has 14 amino acids. The CDR3 nucleotides are TGTGCCAGCAGCTTTAGCGGGACCTCGTACGAGCAGTACTTC. This translates into CASSFSGTSYEQYF. The full variable domain, rest sourced from reference TRBV7-2 and TRBJ2-7, is GAGVSQSPSNKVTEKGKDVELRCDPISGHTALYWYRQSLGQGLEFLIYFQGNSAPDKSGLPSDRFSAERTGGSVSTLTIQRTQQEDSAVYLCASSFSGTSYEQYFGPGTRLTVT.

This clonotype was detected only a few times. The rearrangement joins TRBV2 to TRBJ2-7; 7 positions match TRBD2. In germline, CDR1 is SNHLY, CDR2 FYNNEI. J gave up 0 bases and V 1 base, and 9 bases lay outside the gene matches. The CDR3 length is 17 residues. The CDR3 region has the DNA TGTGCCAGCAGTGAAGGACCTGCGGGAGCGGGCTCCTACGAGCAGTACTTC. It translates to CASSEGPAGAGSYEQYF.

DNA of the CDR3: TGTGCCAGCAGGGATAAAGAGTACGAGCAGTACTTC. This codes for CASRDKEYEQYF. The chain couples TRBV6-2 or TRBV6-3 to TRBJ2-7; D not resolved. Germline V gene sequence: CDR1 MNHEY, CDR2 SVGEGT. The CDR3 covers 12 residues. V gave up 6 bases and J gave up 4 bases, with 10 bases separating them.

V usage is TRBV28 and J usage is TRBJ1-6, with D unclear. This CDR3 region has 14 residues. The V end was cut by 3 bases, the J end by 10 bases, with 13 bases between. CDR1 MDHEN and CDR2 SYDVKM come from the germline V gene. The CDR3 sequence: CASSFEGAKSPLHF. CDR3 sequence (DNA): TGTGCCAGCAGTTTCGAGGGCGCGAAATCACCCCTCCACTTT.

This clonotype was picked up many times. The chain combines TRBV12-3 or TRBV12-4 with TRBJ2-1; 8 nucleotides match TRBD1. V shed 6 bases, J shed 6 bases, and the junction held 4 bases outside the gene matches. This CDR3 spans 13 amino acids. The CDR3 loop is CASRRTGGNEQFF. The DNA for the CDR3 is TGTGCCAGCAGACGCACAGGGGGCAATGAGCAGTTCTTC.

The gene calls are TRBV28 and TRBJ2-6, with unresolved D. Trimming pared 4 bases from V and 0 bases from J, leaving 7 bases between. Germline CDR1 and CDR2: MDHEN and SYDVKM. This CDR3 is built from 15 residues. The CDR3 protein is CASSSTASGANVLTF. The DNA of the CDR3 is TGTGCCAGCAGTTCCACAGCCTCTGGGGCCAACGTCCTGACTTTC.

This chain joins TRBV7-8 and TRBJ2-1, with D possibly TRBD2 on 6 matching bases. CDR1 is SGHVS and CDR2 is FQNEAQ in the germline V gene. Trimming took off 3 bases at V and 7 bases at J, with 19 bases between the two ends. The CDR3 has 16 amino acids. The CDR3 nucleotides are TGTGCCAGCAGCTTTGTGGGCGGGCTAGCGATGAATGAGCAGTTCTTC. Amino acid sequence: CASSFVGGLAMNEQFF.

Many counts were recorded for this clonotype. The chain uses TRBV5-1 and TRBJ2-2; D is ambiguous. The CDR3 has 15 residues. The ends were cut back, 3 bases at V and 4 bases at J, with 13 bases in the middle. CDR1 and CDR2 from the germline V gene are SGHRS and YFSETQ. This CDR3 is CASSSRTTGTGELFF. The CDR3 DNA reads as TGCGCCAGCAGCTCTCGAACAACTGGCACCGGGGAGCTGTTTTTT. Full variable domain (rest looked up from reference TRBV5-1 and TRBJ2-2): KAGVTQTPRYLIKTRGQQVTLSCSPISGHRSVSWYQQTPGQGLQFLFEYFSETQRNKGNFPGRFSGRQFSNSRSEMNVSTLELGDSALYLCASSSRTTGTGELFFGEGSRLTVL.

The rearrangement uses TRBV4-1 and TRBJ1-4; D might be TRBD1 (5 bases). The V end was cut by 4 bases, the J end by 2 bases, with 17 bases between. The V gene's germline CDR1 is MGHRA and CDR2 YSYEKL. The CDR3 length is 17 residues. The CDR3 DNA is TGCGCCAGCAGCCCAAGTCGCGGCCAGGGCACTAATGAAAAACTGTTTTTT. Translation: CASSPSRGQGTNEKLFF.